This passage covers 7 T cell receptor beta chains from one sample sequenced in a study of T cell responses to AZD1222 COVID-19 vaccine. Assay used: immunoSEQ multiplex PCR; TCRdb lists only in-frame clones, some missing. The sample records more than 120,000 clones, around 83% being singletons. The starting material was peripheral blood, obtained 28 days after the second AZD1222 dose. The receptors were sampled from an adult who received the AZD1222 COVID-19 vaccine.

The genes are TRBV2 and TRBJ2-7, with D hard to call. The CDR3 has 14 residues. V shed 2 bases and J shed 0 bases, with 8 bases lying between them. Germline CDR1 and CDR2: SNHLY and FYNNEI. CDR3 nucleotides: TGTGCCAGCAGTGAACAGGATAACTCCTACGAGCAGTACTTC. Translating it yields CASSEQDNSYEQYF.

V usage is TRBV28 and J usage is TRBJ2-1; no firm D call. This CDR3 contains 14 residues. V shed 5 bases and J shed 9 bases, with 17 bases lying between them. Germline V gives CDR1 MDHEN, CDR2 SYDVKM. CDR3 coding DNA: TGTGCCAGCAGTAGCCACACATCGGTGGGTGAGCAGTTCTTC. It yields the protein CASSSHTSVGEQFF.

This rearrangement joins TRBV14 to TRBJ2-1; D gene ambiguous. Trimming shortened V by 1 base and J by 2 bases, and 15 bases separated the two germline ends. Germline loops: CDR1 SGHDN, CDR2 FVKESK. CDR3 length: 17 amino acids. This chain's CDR3 is CASSQGRLRSTYNEQFF. In DNA, the CDR3 is TGTGCCAGCAGCCAAGGGCGGTTGCGGTCTACCTACAATGAGCAGTTCTTC.

Only a few counts were recorded for this clone. This chain joins TRBV9 and TRBJ2-3; the D call may be TRBD1 or TRBD2 (6 bases each). Germline assignment: CDR1 SGDLS and CDR2 YYNGEE. The CDR3 contains 15 residues. V gave up 4 bases and J gave up 5 bases, with 17 bases separating them. CDR3 in DNA: TGTGCCAGCAGCCCCAAGGGGGGAGTGGGAGATACGCAGTATTTT. Encoded protein: CASSPKGGVGDTQYF.

J is TRBJ1-1 and V is TRBV15, with D possibly TRBD1 on 6 matching bases. There are 15 residues in the CDR3. Looked up from germline, CDR1 is LNHNV and CDR2 is YYDKDF (reference sequence). Trimming took off 0 bases at V and 1 base at J, with 9 bases between the two ends. CDR3 sequence (DNA): TGTGCCACCAGCAGAGACGGCAGGGGGAACACTGAAGCTTTCTTT. This translates into CATSRDGRGNTEAFF.

This clone was counted only a few times. Here the CDR3 reads CASSESHEQYF. As DNA, the CDR3 is TGTGCCAGCAGTGAATCCCACGAGCAGTACTTC. The chain recombines TRBV25-1 with TRBJ2-7; unclear D gene. Deletions cut 1 base from V and 5 bases from J, with 3 bases between. The CDR3 runs 11 residues. Germline-derived CDR1 and CDR2 are MGHDK and SYGVNS.

V is TRBV16 and J is TRBJ1-3; D call uncertain. The CDR3 has 16 residues. The V gene lost 4 bases and the J gene lost 0 bases, with 13 bases spanning the gap. Germline CDR1 reads KGHSY; CDR2 reads FQNENV. CDR3 protein: CASSPVGTTSGNTIYF. Here the CDR3 DNA reads TGTGCCAGCAGCCCCGTCGGTACGACCTCTGGAAACACCATATATTTT.